These 30 T cell receptor beta chains were all obtained from the same sample, sequenced in a study of shared clonotypes between healthy human individuals. This table comes from immunoSEQ multiplex PCR, and its TCRdb copy is limited to in-frame clones, with some not included. The table has almost 750,000 clones, just under 75% seen once. Sequencing used memory CD4+ T cells sorted from blood. The subset was: CD45RA-negative fraction. These receptors were taken from a woman under 40 in good health.

The gene calls are TRBV28 and TRBJ2-4, with D perhaps TRBD2 (5 bases). Germline CDR1 is MDHEN and CDR2 is SYDVKM. V lost 3 bases to trimming and J lost 10 bases, with 16 bases between them. The CDR3 is 14 residues long. The CDR3 loop is CASSLASLTGIQYF. The DNA for the CDR3 is TGTGCCAGCAGTTTGGCTAGTCTCACGGGAATTCAGTACTTC. Supplemented by reference TRBV28 and TRBJ2-4, the full variable domain reads DVKVTQSSRYLVKRTGEKVFLECVQDMDHENMFWYRQDPGLGLRLIYFSYDVKMKEKGDIPEGYSVSREKKERFSLILESASTNQTSMYLCASSLASLTGIQYFGAGTRLSVL.

The chain has TRBV7-2 and TRBJ1-2; D remains ambiguous. This CDR3 contains 15 residues. The V end lost 5 bases, the J end lost 3 bases, and 16 bases lay between the germline ends. Germline CDR1 and CDR2: SGHTA and FQGNSA. The chain's CDR3 is CASSPRQQLYYGYTF. CDR3 nucleotides: TGTGCCAGCAGCCCGCGGCAGCAGCTTTACTATGGCTACACCTTC.

This chain uses TRBV18 with TRBJ2-2; the D gene is possibly TRBD1 (5 bases). The V gene's germline CDR1 is KGHSH and CDR2 LQKENI. V lost 8 bases, J lost 5 bases, and 12 bases lay in between. This CDR3 has 13 residues. The CDR3: CASAIQETGELFF. The CDR3, as DNA: TGTGCCAGCGCAATACAGGAGACCGGGGAGCTGTTTTTT.

The V gene is TRBV19, the J gene TRBJ2-3; the match to TRBD2 covers 14 bases. The CDR3 runs to 18 residues. Per germline, CDR1 LNHDA and CDR2 SQIVND (reference sequence). The J segment lost 0 bases and the V segment lost 4 bases, leaving 6 bases of the junction unmatched. CDR3 nucleotide sequence: TGTGCCAGTAGTAATCCGGGACTAGCGGGAGCCAGCACAGATACGCAGTATTTT. Translated: CASSNPGLAGASTDTQYF.

This clone was recorded a few times. The chain couples TRBV5-8 to TRBJ2-5; D is possibly TRBD1 or TRBD2 (5 bases each). This CDR3 is 14 amino acids long. Germline CDR1 reads SGHTS; CDR2 reads YDEGEE. V shed 2 bases and J shed 4 bases, with 12 bases lying between them. CDR3 sequence reads: CASSFLGPGETQYF. CDR3 DNA sequence: TGTGCCAGCAGCTTCTTGGGACCTGGAGAGACCCAGTACTTC.

The V gene is TRBV6-1, the J gene TRBJ2-5, with D possibly matching TRBD2 (5 bases). From germline, CDR1 is MNHNS and CDR2 SASEGT. The V end was cut by 4 bases, the J end by 5 bases, with 8 bases between. The CDR3 is 12 residues long. CDR3 sequence reads: CASSVLGETQYF. The CDR3 nucleotides are TGTGCCAGCAGTGTACTAGGGGAGACCCAGTACTTC.

This sequence joins TRBV7-5 and TRBJ2-6. TRBV7-5 is deemed a pseudogene. The CDR3 extends over 16 amino acids. The CDR3 bases are TGTGTCAGAAGCTTGAAAGGGTTCGCTGGGGCCAACGTCCTGACTTTC. This sequence encodes CVRSLKGFAGANVLTF.

In this sample, this clone turned up a few times. V is TRBV5-1 and J is TRBJ2-7; TRBD2 aligns across 12 bases. The CDR3 loop spans 17 amino acids. The germline gives CDR1 SGHRS, CDR2 YFSETQ. Losses at the gene ends were 0 bases for V and 3 bases for J; bases not matched to a gene: 7. The DNA of the CDR3 is TGCGCCAGCAGCTTGGACCCGACTAGCGGGGGACTCTACGAGCAGTACTTC. Translated, it gives CASSLDPTSGGLYEQYF.

The V gene is TRBV7-8, the J gene TRBJ1-5, with 7 positions matching TRBD1. The germline V gene encodes CDR1 SGHVS and CDR2 FQNEAQ. This CDR3 region has 14 residues. The V gene end was trimmed by 3 bases and the J gene end by 6 bases; junction bases not matched to a gene: 5. CDR3 region: CASSLTGYFQPQHF. CDR3 nucleotides: TGTGCCAGCAGCTTGACAGGGTATTTTCAGCCCCAGCATTTT.

This clone appeared a single time. This chain connects TRBV6-1 to TRBJ2-7; D unclear. The V end lost 7 bases, the J end lost 6 bases, and 10 bases lay between the germline ends. Germline V CDR1 and CDR2: MNHNS, SASEGT. The CDR3 contains 11 residues. CDR3 amino acids: CASTAHSEQYF. In nucleotides, the CDR3 is TGTGCCAGCACGGCACATTCCGAGCAGTACTTC.

This clone was counted at least ten times. The rearrangement joins TRBV28 to TRBJ1-3; 8 bases match TRBD1. Germline-derived CDR1 and CDR2 are MDHEN and SYDVKM. The CDR3 length is 15 residues. V gave up 6 bases and J gave up 5 bases; unmatched junction bases: 9. CDR3 sequence reads: CASRPGQGYRNTIYF. Here the CDR3 DNA reads TGTGCCAGCAGGCCCGGACAGGGATATAGAAACACCATATATTTT. Full variable domain (remainder filled in from reference TRBV28 and TRBJ1-3): DVKVTQSSRYLVKRTGEKVFLECVQDMDHENMFWYRQDPGLGLRLIYFSYDVKMKEKGDIPEGYSVSREKKERFSLILESASTNQTSMYLCASRPGQGYRNTIYFGEGSWLTVV.

This clone was observed once. This rearrangement joins TRBV18 to TRBJ1-1, with no clear D. V was shortened by 4 bases and J by 1 base, with 10 bases between the two germline ends. Germline CDR1 KGHSH, CDR2 LQKENI. The CDR3 loop spans 14 amino acids. The CDR3 loop reads CASSLRGGNTEAFF. The CDR3 DNA reads TGTGCCAGCTCACTCCGGGGAGGGAACACTGAAGCTTTCTTT.

The chain combines TRBV11-2 with TRBJ2-1, with D maybe TRBD2 (5 bases). The CDR3 length is 15 residues. Germline V gives CDR1 SGHAT, CDR2 FQNNGV. Deletions cut 5 bases from V and 0 bases from J, with 11 bases between. In DNA, the CDR3 is TGTGCCAGCAGCCAAGTTGGGAGCTCCTACAATGAGCAGTTCTTC. Residues: CASSQVGSSYNEQFF.

This chain joins TRBV28 and TRBJ2-3; no clear D gene. Trimming removed 6 bases at V and 3 bases at J, with 13 bases between. The V gene's germline CDR1 is MDHEN and CDR2 SYDVKM. The CDR3 totals 14 residues. The CDR3 DNA follows: TGTGCCAGCAGGGGTCCCCAAGTGACAGATACGCAGTATTTT. Translating it yields CASRGPQVTDTQYF. Drawing the rest from reference TRBV28 and TRBJ2-3, the complete variable domain is DVKVTQSSRYLVKRTGEKVFLECVQDMDHENMFWYRQDPGLGLRLIYFSYDVKMKEKGDIPEGYSVSREKKERFSLILESASTNQTSMYLCASRGPQVTDTQYFGPGTRLTVL.

V usage is TRBV5-1 and J usage is TRBJ2-3, with D possibly TRBD2 on 5 matching bases. There are 15 residues in the CDR3. Germline lookup yields CDR1 SGHRS and CDR2 YFSETQ. Trimming took 5 bases from V and 6 from J, leaving 19 bases between them. CDR3 in amino acids: CASRRLARETDTQYF. CDR3 coding DNA: TGCGCCAGCAGGAGGCTAGCACGAGAGACGGATACGCAGTATTTT. Drawing the rest from reference TRBV5-1 and TRBJ2-3, the complete variable domain is KAGVTQTPRYLIKTRGQQVTLSCSPISGHRSVSWYQQTPGQGLQFLFEYFSETQRNKGNFPGRFSGRQFSNSRSEMNVSTLELGDSALYLCASRRLARETDTQYFGPGTRLTVL.

Note on this clone: This may be a read error, as it is one base from a much larger clone. This chain joins TRBV6-4 and TRBJ2-2, with D unclear. The germline gives CDR1 MRHNA, CDR2 SNTAGT. Trimming pared 2 bases from V and 3 bases from J, leaving 4 bases between. The CDR3 has 13 amino acids. The CDR3 DNA reads TGTGCCAGCAGTGACGGGGACACCGGGGAGCTGTTTTTT. As protein: CASSDGDTGELFF.

The rearrangement uses TRBV5-1 and TRBJ2-1; 9 bases match TRBD1. The germline CDR1 and CDR2 sequences are SGHRS and YFSETQ. Unmatched junction bases numbered 7, after V lost 3 bases and J lost 6 bases. The CDR3 has 15 residues. The CDR3 loop reads CASSYGQGSVNEQFF. The CDR3 coding sequence is TGCGCCAGCAGCTACGGACAGGGGTCGGTCAATGAGCAGTTCTTC.

This clone appeared many times. Other DNA sequences in the sample encode the same CDR3. In DNA form, the CDR3 reads TGTGCCAGCAGTTTCACAGGGGACCCCTACGAGCAGTACTTC. It is translated as CASSFTGDPYEQYF. This chain connects TRBV6-5 to TRBJ2-7, with TRBD1 matching 7 bases. Germline-derived CDR1 and CDR2 are MNHEY and SVGAGI. After removal of 4 bases from V and 2 bases from J, the junction contained 5 bases not matched to a gene. This CDR3 is built from 14 residues.

Turning to this clone: Distinct nucleotide sequences in the sample also encode this CDR3. The CDR3 is CASSLTGSSYEQYF. CDR3 DNA: TGTGCCAGCAGTTTGACAGGGTCCTCCTACGAGCAGTACTTC. The V gene is TRBV28, the J gene TRBJ2-7, with 7 positions matching TRBD1. Germline lookup yields CDR1 MDHEN and CDR2 SYDVKM. V lost 3 bases and J lost 0; bases outside the gene matches: 2. This CDR3 has 14 residues. The variable domain in full, with the rest retrieved from reference TRBV28 and TRBJ2-7, is DVKVTQSSRYLVKRTGEKVFLECVQDMDHENMFWYRQDPGLGLRLIYFSYDVKMKEKGDIPEGYSVSREKKERFSLILESASTNQTSMYLCASSLTGSSYEQYFGPGTRLTVT.

J is TRBJ2-7 and V is TRBV9, with D tentatively TRBD2 (5 bases). V was trimmed by 3 bases and J by 2 bases, leaving 18 bases between them. CDR3 length: 16 residues. Germline V gene lookup returns CDR1 SGDLS and CDR2 YYNGEE. The chain's CDR3 is CASSAPRGIETYEQYF. CDR3 in DNA: TGTGCCAGCAGCGCCCCTAGAGGGATAGAGACCTACGAGCAGTACTTC.

The rearrangement links TRBV5-4 to TRBJ2-3, with unresolved D. There are 14 residues in the CDR3. CDR1 and CDR2 (germline): SGHNT, YYREEE (reference sequence). Trimming took 2 bases from V and 5 from J, leaving 12 bases between them. CDR3 residues: CASSFPPSRDTQYF. CDR3 nucleotides: TGTGCCAGCAGCTTTCCCCCCTCGAGAGATACGCAGTATTTT. Using reference TRBV5-4 and TRBJ2-3 for the parts outside the CDR3, the full variable domain is ETGVTQSPTHLIKTRGQQVTLRCSSQSGHNTVSWYQQALGQGPQFIFQYYREEENGRGNFPPRFSGLQFPNYSSELNVNALELDDSALYLCASSFPPSRDTQYFGPGTRLTVL.

Points on this clone: This sample includes further DNA sequences coding for the same CDR3. This chain connects TRBV28 to TRBJ1-3; no clear D gene. Trimming removed 4 bases from V and 2 bases from J, with 3 bases in between. CDR3 length: 12 amino acids. Germline loops: CDR1 MDHEN, CDR2 SYDVKM. CDR3 loop: CASSSAGNTIYF. The CDR3 region has the DNA TGTGCCAGCAGTTCGGCTGGAAACACCATATATTTT.

V usage is TRBV6-5 and J usage is TRBJ2-7, with 8 bases aligning to TRBD1. The CDR3 is made up of 13 amino acids. CDR1 MNHEY and CDR2 SVGAGI come from the germline V gene. The V gene end was trimmed by 6 bases and the J gene end by 5 bases; junction bases not matched to a gene: 6. In nucleotides, the CDR3 is TGTGCCAGCAGATCAGGGGGCTGGCACGAGCAGTACTTC. Translating gives CASRSGGWHEQYF.

This chain links TRBV30 with TRBJ1-6, with a tentative D call TRBD1 (5 bases). CDR3 length equals 12 residues. Per germline, CDR1 GTSNPN and CDR2 SVGIG (reference sequence). V lost 0 bases and J lost 14, with 11 bases in between. The CDR3 reads CAWSVWGAALHF. For the CDR3, the DNA is TGTGCCTGGAGTGTATGGGGCGCGGCCCTCCACTTT.

This clone was found once. The rearrangement uses TRBV2 and TRBJ2-5, with TRBD2 matching 13 bases. The end of the DNA fits TRBJ2-7 better, so the J call may be wrong. The CDR3 sequence is 15 residues long. Germline V gene data show CDR1 as SNHLY and CDR2 as FYNNEI. DNA of the CDR3: TGTGCCAGCAGCCTCGGGACTAGCGGGACCCACGAGCAGTACTTC. Its protein product is CASSLGTSGTHEQYF.

This clone was seen a few times. This sequence joins TRBV6-5 and TRBJ2-5; TRBD2 matches at 11 bases. V gave up 2 bases and J gave up 10 bases; unmatched junction bases: 12. The CDR3 is 16 amino acids. Germline lookup yields CDR1 MNHEY and CDR2 SVGAGI. This chain's CDR3 is CASSYPNSGTSGNQYF. The CDR3 DNA reads as TGTGCCAGCAGTTACCCGAATTCCGGGACTAGCGGAAACCAGTACTTC.

The J gene is TRBJ1-3, the V gene TRBV11-2; D remains unclear. The CDR3 covers 16 residues. Per germline, CDR1 SGHAT and CDR2 FQNNGV. Trimming took off 5 bases at V and 0 bases at J, with 14 bases between the two ends. This CDR3 is CASSPRTETSGNTIYF. The CDR3 coding sequence is TGTGCCAGCAGCCCCCGGACCGAAACCTCTGGAAACACCATATATTTT.

The chain is built from TRBV27 and TRBJ2-1; perhaps TRBD2 as D (5 bases). This CDR3 has 13 amino acids. The germline CDR1 and CDR2 sequences are MNHEY and SMNVEV (reference sequence). V lost 6 bases to trimming and J lost 6 bases, with 12 bases between them. The CDR3 loop reads CASSFDYLNEQFF. CDR3 coding DNA: TGTGCCAGCAGCTTCGACTACCTCAATGAGCAGTTCTTC.

The chain joins TRBV28 to TRBJ2-7; D not resolved. V lost 7 bases and J 0 bases, leaving 16 bases between the germline ends. This CDR3 has 15 residues. Germline assignment: CDR1 MDHEN and CDR2 SYDVKM. CDR3 residues: CASNSEATYSYEQYF. The CDR3 region has the DNA TGTGCCAGCAATAGTGAGGCTACTTACTCCTACGAGCAGTACTTC.

As for this clone: Being one base from a much bigger clone, this may be a read error. The identical CDR3 is also encoded by other nucleotide sequences in the sample. V is TRBV5-1 and J is TRBJ2-1, with 9 bases identical to TRBD2. CDR3 length: 15 amino acids. J lost 4 bases, V lost 0 bases, and 2 bases had no gene match. Germline CDR1 and CDR2: SGHRS and YFSETQ. The CDR3 DNA follows: TGCGCCAGCAGCTTGGGCAGCGGGGGGTACAATGAGCAGTTCTTC. This encodes CASSLGSGGYNEQFF.